A single sample is the source of the 21 T cell receptor beta chains below, sequenced in a study of OX40 agonist ivuxolimab in advanced cancers. Sequenced by immunoSEQ multiplex PCR; TCRdb stores in-frame clones only, minus some. This sample has more than 90,000 clones, with 84% found just once. The specimen comprised CD4+ or CD8+ T cells sorted from blood, sampled in a trial of the OX40 agonist ivuxolimab. The receptors here all came from an adult with an advanced solid tumor such as melanoma, head and neck, liver or kidney cancer.

This clone appeared once. CDR3 protein: CASSQPDRNTEAFF. The CDR3 DNA reads as TGCGCCAGCAGCCAACCCGACAGGAACACTGAAGCTTTCTTT. The genes are TRBV4-3 and TRBJ1-1; D might be TRBD1 (5 bases). The germline V and J ends were trimmed by 2 bases and 1 base, with 8 bases remaining between them. CDR1 is LGHNA, CDR2 YSLEER, per germline. This CDR3 contains 14 residues.

The chain recombines TRBV5-1 with TRBJ1-4; D may be TRBD1 (5 bases). Germline V gene data show CDR1 as SGHRS and CDR2 as YFSETQ. The V and J ends lost 3 bases and 0 bases respectively, with 9 bases between them. The CDR3 consists of 15 residues. CDR3 protein: CASSYGHTTNEKLFF. CDR3 DNA: TGCGCCAGCAGCTATGGACACACAACTAATGAAAAACTGTTTTTT.

The chain recombines TRBV6-6 with TRBJ2-7; 7 nucleotides agree with TRBD2. The CDR3 runs 16 residues. Per the germline V gene, CDR1 is MNHNY and CDR2 is SVGAGI (reference sequence). After removal of 0 bases from V and 2 bases from J, the junction contained 7 bases not matched to a gene. The CDR3 coding sequence is TGTGCCAGCAGTTACTCCCTAGCGGTCATGACCTACGAGCAGTACTTC. Protein: CASSYSLAVMTYEQYF.

The V call is TRBV18, the J call TRBJ1-2; no clear D gene. Trimming took off 4 bases at V and 2 bases at J, with 11 bases between the two ends. Per the germline V gene, CDR1 is KGHSH and CDR2 is LQKENI. This CDR3 has 14 amino acids. The CDR3 sequence: CASSLAQQNYGYTF. The CDR3 bases are TGTGCCAGCTCACTGGCACAACAGAACTATGGCTACACCTTC.

This clone was observed a single time. The chain uses TRBV30 and TRBJ1-5; D is perhaps TRBD1 (5 bases). Germline V gene lookup returns CDR1 GTSNPN and CDR2 SVGIG (reference sequence). CDR3 size: 17 residues. Trimming shortened V by 1 base and J by 2 bases, and 18 bases separated the two germline ends. CDR3 sequence (DNA): TGTGCCTGGAGTGCAGGGAGAGGTACGGATCGCAATCAGCCCCAGCATTTT. Amino acids: CAWSAGRGTDRNQPQHF.

The chain employs TRBV11-3 and TRBJ2-5, with 7 bases identical to TRBD2. This CDR3 has 14 residues. Germline V CDR1 and CDR2: SGHNT, YENEEA. J gave up 2 bases and V 8 bases, and 8 bases lay outside the gene matches. CDR3 residues: CASQLSGAQETQYF. The CDR3 DNA follows: TGTGCCAGCCAGCTCAGCGGGGCTCAAGAGACCCAGTACTTC.

The rearrangement joins TRBV7-9 to TRBJ1-1; possible D gene TRBD1, 6 bases. Germline CDR1 reads SEHNR; CDR2 reads FQNEAQ (reference sequence). Trimming left V 5 bases short and J 1 base short, with 14 bases between. The CDR3 has 15 amino acids. The CDR3 DNA reads as TGTGCCAGCAGCACACCGAGGGACAAGAACACTGAAGCTTTCTTT. Amino acids: CASSTPRDKNTEAFF.

This chain links TRBV7-9 with TRBJ2-1, with TRBD2 identical over 10 bases. V trimming: 5 bases; J trimming: 7 bases; junction bases outside the gene matches: 8. Germline V gene lookup returns CDR1 SEHNR and CDR2 FQNEAQ (reference sequence). The CDR3 has 15 amino acids. The CDR3 DNA reads TGTGCCAGCAGCGAGAGACTAGCGGGCGGGAATGAGCAGTTCTTC. Its protein product is CASSERLAGGNEQFF.

V usage is TRBV5-1 and J usage is TRBJ2-1; the D gene is possibly TRBD2 (6 bases). Germline V CDR1 and CDR2: SGHRS, YFSETQ. The CDR3 is made up of 15 amino acids. V dropped 2 bases and J dropped 3 bases, with 12 bases sitting between them. The CDR3 nucleotides are TGCGCCAGCAGCTTCTTAGCGGAGATCTACAATGAGCAGTTCTTC. Protein sequence: CASSFLAEIYNEQFF. The full variable domain, in which reference TRBV5-1 and TRBJ2-1 provide the parts outside the CDR3, is KAGVTQTPRYLIKTRGQQVTLSCSPISGHRSVSWYQQTPGQGLQFLFEYFSETQRNKGNFPGRFSGRQFSNSRSEMNVSTLELGDSALYLCASSFLAEIYNEQFFGPGTRLTVL.

The rearrangement joins TRBV19 to TRBJ1-1; 7 bases agree with TRBD1. The CDR3 extends over 11 amino acids. Trimming removed 7 bases from V and 5 bases from J; junction bases left unmatched: 1. The germline gives CDR1 LNHDA, CDR2 SQIVND (reference sequence). CDR3 in DNA: TGTGCCAGTAAACAGGGGACTGAAGCTTTCTTT. This gives the protein CASKQGTEAFF.

This clone was counted between two and nine times. The chain uses TRBV29-1 and TRBJ2-1; no firm D call. The CDR3 has 11 amino acids. The V gene lost 2 bases and the J gene lost 8 bases, with 7 bases spanning the gap. Germline CDR1 and CDR2: SQVTM and ANQGSEA. The chain's CDR3 is CSVELGHEQFF. The CDR3 DNA follows: TGCAGCGTTGAATTGGGCCATGAGCAGTTCTTC.

The sample holds many counts of this clone. The chain combines TRBV6-6 with TRBJ2-7, with 7 positions matching TRBD1. V shed 5 bases, J shed 7 bases, and the junction held 14 bases outside the gene matches. Germline loops: CDR1 MNHNY, CDR2 SVGAGI (reference sequence). The CDR3 totals 15 residues. Written as DNA, the CDR3 is TGTGCCAGCAGTCCCCTGGGGACAGCCACTTCTGAGCAGTACTTC. This translates into CASSPLGTATSEQYF.

The J gene is TRBJ1-2, the V gene TRBV7-2, with D perhaps TRBD1 (5 bases). Trimming took off 5 bases at V and 3 bases at J, with 13 bases between the two ends. The CDR3 spans 14 residues. Germline values: CDR1 SGHTA, CDR2 FQGNSA. The CDR3 DNA follows: TGTGCCAGCAGCGGAAACCGGGGGGACTATGGCTACACCTTC. Protein product: CASSGNRGDYGYTF.

The CDR3 DNA sequence: TGTGCCACGGGGGGGGAGGGAAATCAGCCCCAGCATTTT. Its translation is CATGGEGNQPQHF. The V gene is TRBV7-2, the J gene TRBJ1-5; a weak D match, TRBD1 (5 bases). The germline V gene encodes CDR1 SGHTA and CDR2 FQGNSA. The CDR3 covers 13 residues. The V gene lost 10 bases and the J gene lost 4 bases, with 14 bases spanning the gap.

The chain joins TRBV30 to TRBJ2-7; D is uncertain. V lost 5 bases and J 2 bases, leaving 13 bases between the germline ends. Germline V gene sequence: CDR1 GTSNPN, CDR2 SVGIG (reference sequence). The CDR3 extends over 13 amino acids. CDR3 loop: CAWGLDVAYEQYF. The DNA of the CDR3 is TGTGCCTGGGGCCTGGACGTTGCCTACGAGCAGTACTTC.

This chain connects TRBV10-3 to TRBJ2-2, with TRBD1 identical over 9 bases. V was pared by 6 bases and J by 2 bases, with 7 bases of the junction left unmatched. This CDR3 region has 16 residues. Germline loops: CDR1 ENHRY, CDR2 SYGVKD. The CDR3 reads CAISLGQGENTGELFF. CDR3 sequence (DNA): TGTGCCATCAGCCTGGGACAGGGCGAAAACACCGGGGAGCTGTTTTTT.

This sequence joins TRBV5-1 and TRBJ2-7; weak D call: TRBD1 (6 bases). The CDR3 totals 12 residues. Trimming took 3 bases from V and 5 from J, leaving 9 bases between them. CDR1 is SGHRS, CDR2 YFSETQ, per germline. The CDR3 region is CASSSRQDEQYF. In DNA form, the CDR3 reads TGCGCCAGCAGCTCTCGACAGGACGAGCAGTACTTC.

V usage is TRBV28 and J usage is TRBJ2-7; 9 bases map to TRBD1. Trimming removed 10 bases from V and 0 bases from J; junction bases left unmatched: 7. CDR3 length equals 14 residues. Germline V lookup: CDR1 MDHEN, CDR2 SYDVKM. The CDR3 spells CATTGTGISYEQYF. The CDR3 DNA follows: TGTGCCACAACCGGGACAGGGATCTCCTACGAGCAGTACTTC.

This chain joins TRBV6-1 and TRBJ2-1; the D gene is possibly TRBD2 (5 bases). This CDR3 comprises 14 residues. Trimming removed 4 bases at V and 1 base at J, with 8 bases between. Germline V gene sequence: CDR1 MNHNS, CDR2 SASEGT. The CDR3 coding sequence is TGTGCCAGCAGTGGGACGGGATCCTACAATGAGCAGTTCTTC. Its protein product is CASSGTGSYNEQFF.

V gene TRBV19 combines with J gene TRBJ2-5, with 10 nucleotides matching TRBD1. The DNA end is a closer match to TRBJ2-7, so the J assignment may be wrong. This CDR3 is 15 amino acids long. Germline V gene sequence: CDR1 LNHDA, CDR2 SQIVND (reference sequence). The CDR3 loop is CASASGGTGAYEQYF. The CDR3 region has the DNA TGTGCCAGTGCCTCGGGCGGGACAGGGGCCTACGAGCAGTACTTC.

The chain combines TRBV4-1 with TRBJ2-1, with 8 bases identical to TRBD2. The junction had 5 bases not matched to a gene; V was cut back by 0 bases and J by 4 bases. Germline CDR1 is MGHRA and CDR2 is YSYEKL. The CDR3 consists of 16 residues. CDR3 loop: CASSQERGALYNEQFF. The DNA of the CDR3 is TGCGCCAGCAGCCAAGAGCGGGGGGCCCTATACAATGAGCAGTTCTTC.